The 20 T cell receptor beta chains given below trace back to one sample, sequenced in a study of cytomegalovirus exposure and HLA in healthy donors. The method was immunoSEQ multiplex PCR; TCRdb's version includes in-frame clones alone and lacks a portion of them. The sample shows about 110,000 clones, 70% to 85% of them seen only once. Sequenced input: PBMCs. These receptors were collected from a young woman in good health and CMV-seronegative.

DNA of the CDR3: TGTGCCAGCAGCGTAGGTCACAGCTACGAGCAGTACTTC. Translating it yields CASSVGHSYEQYF. The gene calls are TRBV9 and TRBJ2-7; no firm D call. Trimming took off 0 bases at V and 3 bases at J, with 7 bases between the two ends. This CDR3 has 13 residues. CDR1 and CDR2 (germline): SGDLS, YYNGEE.

CDR3 amino acids: CASSLRLAGGSISRDTQYF. The CDR3 DNA sequence: TGTGCCAGCAGCTTACGACTAGCGGGGGGCTCTATAAGTAGAGATACGCAGTATTTT. This rearrangement joins TRBV13 to TRBJ2-3; 13 bases are shared with TRBD2. Looked up from germline, CDR1 is PRHDT and CDR2 is FYEKMQ (reference sequence). The V and J ends lost 2 bases and 5 bases, in that order; junction bases with no gene match: 13. The CDR3 totals 19 residues.

The chain combines TRBV19 with TRBJ2-7, with 10 bases aligning to TRBD1. CDR1 and CDR2 (germline): LNHDA, SQIVND (reference sequence). V shed 4 bases and J 2 bases; nucleotides not matched to a gene: 2. The CDR3 is made up of 14 amino acids. CDR3 coding DNA: TGTGCCAGTAGTAGGGGGACAGGGGCCTACGAGCAGTACTTC. This encodes CASSRGTGAYEQYF.

The rearrangement uses TRBV9 and TRBJ2-7; 7 bases fit TRBD1. The length of the CDR3 is 13 residues. V lost 4 bases to trimming and J lost 4 bases; unmatched junction nucleotides: 5. Germline CDR1 SGDLS, CDR2 YYNGEE. CDR3 DNA: TGTGCCAGCAGCATCAGGACAGGTTACGAGCAGTACTTC. Protein: CASSIRTGYEQYF.

This sequence joins TRBV4-1 and TRBJ2-5; D not resolved. Germline loops: CDR1 MGHRA, CDR2 YSYEKL. V gave up 4 bases and J gave up 5 bases, with 11 bases separating them. The CDR3 runs to 13 residues. DNA of the CDR3: TGCGCCAGCAGCCTTTCCACTCTGGAGACCCAGTACTTC. It codes for CASSLSTLETQYF.

The chain couples TRBV11-2 to TRBJ2-7; D remains ambiguous. V lost 4 bases, J lost 0 bases, and 10 bases lay in between. There are 14 residues in the CDR3. Germline CDR1 SGHAT, CDR2 FQNNGV. The CDR3 protein is CASSWAANSYEQYF. CDR3 DNA: TGTGCCAGCAGCTGGGCTGCCAACTCCTACGAGCAGTACTTC.

CDR3 sequence (DNA): TGTGCCTGGACTGGGGGGGGGCTGCTGAACACTGAAGCTTTCTTT. It yields the protein CAWTGGGLLNTEAFF. The chain uses TRBV30 and TRBJ1-1; perhaps TRBD1 as D (6 bases). Germline values: CDR1 GTSNPN, CDR2 SVGIG (reference sequence). V lost 4 bases and J lost 0, with 15 bases in between. The CDR3 has 15 residues. Together with reference TRBV30 and TRBJ1-1, the CDR3 gives the full variable domain: SQTIHQWPATLVQPVGSPLSLECTVEGTSNPNLYWYRQAAGRGLQLLFYSVGIGQISSEVPQNLSASRPQDRQFILSSKKLLLSDSGFYLCAWTGGGLLNTEAFFGQGTRLTVV.

This rearrangement joins TRBV5-5 to TRBJ2-5; 11 nucleotides agree with TRBD1. Trimming cost V 3 bases and J 5 bases; bases outside gene matches: 9. Per germline, CDR1 SGHKS and CDR2 YYEKEE (reference sequence). The length of the CDR3 is 16 residues. In nucleotides, the CDR3 is TGTGCCAGCAGCTCCCGGACAGGGGGCGGAAGGGAGACCCAGTACTTC. Its protein product is CASSSRTGGGRETQYF.

Here the CDR3 DNA reads TGTGCCAGCAGCCCGGGACAGGGGCCCTCCTACGAGCAGTACTTC. This sequence encodes CASSPGQGPSYEQYF. The chain carries TRBV2 and TRBJ2-7, with TRBD1 matching 10 bases. Trimming took 6 bases from V and 0 from J; bases not matched to a gene: 5. The germline V gene encodes CDR1 SNHLY and CDR2 FYNNEI. CDR3 length: 15 residues.

V is TRBV6-1 and J is TRBJ1-5, with D maybe TRBD1 (6 bases). CDR1 and CDR2 (germline): MNHNS, SASEGT. The CDR3 loop spans 11 amino acids. Deletions cut 5 bases from V and 12 bases from J, with 11 bases between. The CDR3 region is CASSFQGHQHF. The CDR3 nucleotides read TGTGCCAGCAGTTTTCAGGGGCACCAGCATTTT.

The V and J genes are TRBV27 and TRBJ1-1; D is uncertain. CDR1 is MNHEY and CDR2 is SMNVEV in the germline V gene (reference sequence). V lost 0 bases, J lost 5 bases, and 7 bases lay in between. The CDR3 is made up of 13 amino acids. DNA for the CDR3: TGTGCCAGCAGTTTATCTGGGAGTACTGAAGCTTTCTTT. Protein: CASSLSGSTEAFF.

The chain recombines TRBV27 with TRBJ1-1, with D maybe TRBD1 (5 bases). CDR3 length equals 16 residues. Per germline, CDR1 MNHEY and CDR2 SMNVEV (reference sequence). V lost 2 bases and J lost 5, with 18 bases in between. DNA of the CDR3: TGTGCCAGCAGTTTAGGAGCTACAGGCCTTAGGACTGAAGCTTTCTTT. This codes for CASSLGATGLRTEAFF.

The rearrangement joins TRBV12-2 to TRBJ2-1; the D segment call TRBD2 is taken from the table without a DNA check. TRBV12-2 is recorded as a pseudogene. The CDR3 is 19 residues long. The CDR3 bases are TGTGCAAGTCGCCCGGCGACTAGCGGGGCCTTTAGCTCCTACAATGAGCAGTTCTTC. Protein sequence: CASRPATSGAFSSYNEQFF.

This clone is a singleton in its sample. J is TRBJ2-1 and V is TRBV9; 11 positions match TRBD2. Per germline, CDR1 SGDLS and CDR2 YYNGEE. The CDR3 has 16 residues. J lost 4 bases, V lost 3 bases, and 6 bases had no gene match. Written as DNA, the CDR3 is TGTGCCAGCAGCGCCCATAGCGGGGGGGTTTACAATGAGCAGTTCTTC. It is translated as CASSAHSGGVYNEQFF. The full variable domain, completed using reference TRBV9 and TRBJ2-1, is DSGVTQTPKHLITATGQRVTLRCSPRSGDLSVYWYQQSLDQGLQFLIQYYNGEERAKGNILERFSAQQFPDLHSELNLSSLELGDSALYFCASSAHSGGVYNEQFFGPGTRLTVL.

This clone came up a few times. The chain is built from TRBV7-4 and TRBJ2-5; 9 bases map to TRBD1. In germline, CDR1 is SGHVT, CDR2 SQSDAQ. This CDR3 contains 16 residues. V trimming: 4 bases; J trimming: 1 base; junction bases outside the gene matches: 7. The CDR3 DNA is TGTGCCAGCAGCTCACCCGGGACAGGGAGCCAAGAGACCCAGTACTTC. It specifies CASSSPGTGSQETQYF.

The CDR3 nucleotides are TGTGCCAGCAGCCCTTGGACAGGGTCAGGGTATGGCTACACCTTC. This translates into CASSPWTGSGYGYTF. The chain recombines TRBV9 with TRBJ1-2; 8 bases are a match to TRBD1. Trimming removed 4 bases from V and 5 bases from J; junction bases left unmatched: 10. Germline CDR1 reads SGDLS; CDR2 reads YYNGEE. The CDR3 runs to 15 residues.

Worth noting for this clone: Other DNA sequences of this sample code for an identical CDR3. The rearrangement links TRBV6-1 to TRBJ2-6; TRBD1 is a possible D gene (6 bases). Germline V gene data show CDR1 as MNHNS and CDR2 as SASEGT. The V gene lost 4 bases and the J gene lost 0 bases, with 7 bases spanning the gap. The CDR3 has 15 residues. CDR3 sequence: CASSGGLSGANVLTF. CDR3 in DNA: TGTGCCAGCAGTGGGGGGCTCTCTGGGGCCAACGTCCTGACTTTC.

The genes are TRBV9 and TRBJ2-5; possible D gene TRBD1, 5 bases. Trimming pared 1 base from V and 5 bases from J, leaving 6 bases between. The CDR3 runs to 12 residues. From germline, CDR1 is SGDLS and CDR2 YYNGEE. CDR3 coding DNA: TGTGCCAGCAGCGTAAGGGGCGAGACCCAGTACTTC. Protein sequence: CASSVRGETQYF.

The chain combines TRBV11-3 with TRBJ2-3; possible D gene TRBD1, 6 bases. V was pared by 2 bases and J by 0 bases, with 6 bases between. Germline loops: CDR1 SGHNT, CDR2 YENEEA. The CDR3 consists of 14 residues. The CDR3 DNA is TGTGCCAGCAGCTTAAGGGGGAGCACAGATACGCAGTATTTT. Its translation: CASSLRGSTDTQYF.

The V and J genes are TRBV2 and TRBJ2-7, with 8 bases matching TRBD1. The CDR3 sequence is 14 residues long. CDR1 is SNHLY, CDR2 FYNNEI, per germline. V lost 10 bases and J lost 6; bases outside the gene matches: 14. CDR3 in DNA: TGTGCCACGGCTTTTTCGACAGGGGTTATCGAGCAGTACTTC. Translating gives CATAFSTGVIEQYF.